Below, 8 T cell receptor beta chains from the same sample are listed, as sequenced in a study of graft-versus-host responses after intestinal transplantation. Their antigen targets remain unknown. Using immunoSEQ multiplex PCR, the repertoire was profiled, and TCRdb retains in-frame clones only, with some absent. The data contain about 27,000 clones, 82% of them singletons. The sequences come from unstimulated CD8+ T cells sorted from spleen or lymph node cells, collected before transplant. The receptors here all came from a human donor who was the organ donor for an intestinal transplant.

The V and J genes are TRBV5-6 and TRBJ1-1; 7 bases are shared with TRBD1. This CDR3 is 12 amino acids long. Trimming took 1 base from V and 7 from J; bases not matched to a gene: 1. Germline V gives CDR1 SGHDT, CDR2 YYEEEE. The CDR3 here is CASSLSGGEAFF. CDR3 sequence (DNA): TGTGCCAGCAGCTTGTCAGGGGGTGAAGCTTTCTTT.

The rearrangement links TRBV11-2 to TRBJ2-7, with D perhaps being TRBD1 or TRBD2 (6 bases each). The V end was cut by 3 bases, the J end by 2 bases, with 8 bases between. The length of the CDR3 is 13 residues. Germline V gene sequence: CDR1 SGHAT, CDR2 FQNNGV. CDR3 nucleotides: TGTGCCAGCAGCTTCGGGGGCGCCTACGAGCAGTACTTC. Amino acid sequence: CASSFGGAYEQYF.

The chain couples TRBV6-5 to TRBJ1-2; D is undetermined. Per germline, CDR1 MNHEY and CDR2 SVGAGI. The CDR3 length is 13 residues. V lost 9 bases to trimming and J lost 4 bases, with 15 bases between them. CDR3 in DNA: TGTGCCAGAATAAAAACAGATCCCTATGGCTACACCTTC. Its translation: CARIKTDPYGYTF.

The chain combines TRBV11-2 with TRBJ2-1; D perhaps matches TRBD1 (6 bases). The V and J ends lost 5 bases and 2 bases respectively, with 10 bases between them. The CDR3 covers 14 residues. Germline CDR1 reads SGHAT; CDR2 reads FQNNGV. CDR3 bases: TGTGCCAGCAGCGCGGACAGTCCCTACAATGAGCAGTTCTTC. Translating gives CASSADSPYNEQFF.

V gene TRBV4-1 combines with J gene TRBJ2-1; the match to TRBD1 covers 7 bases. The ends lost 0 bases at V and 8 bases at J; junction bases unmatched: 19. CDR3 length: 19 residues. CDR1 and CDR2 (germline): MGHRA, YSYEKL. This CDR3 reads CASSQEARGYKSYPYEQFF. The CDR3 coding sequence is TGCGCCAGCAGCCAAGAGGCCAGGGGGTATAAGTCCTATCCCTATGAGCAGTTCTTC.

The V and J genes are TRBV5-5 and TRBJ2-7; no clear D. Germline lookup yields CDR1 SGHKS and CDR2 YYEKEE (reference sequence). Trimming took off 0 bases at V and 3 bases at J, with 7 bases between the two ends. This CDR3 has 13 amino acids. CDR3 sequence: CASSLVRVYEQYF. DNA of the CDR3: TGTGCCAGCAGCTTGGTTCGGGTCTACGAGCAGTACTTC. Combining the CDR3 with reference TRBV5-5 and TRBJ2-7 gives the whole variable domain DAGVTQSPTHLIKTRGQQVTLRCSPISGHKSVSWYQQVLGQGPQFIFQYYEKEERGRGNFPDRFSARQFPNYSSELNVNALLLGDSALYLCASSLVRVYEQYFGPGTRLTVT.

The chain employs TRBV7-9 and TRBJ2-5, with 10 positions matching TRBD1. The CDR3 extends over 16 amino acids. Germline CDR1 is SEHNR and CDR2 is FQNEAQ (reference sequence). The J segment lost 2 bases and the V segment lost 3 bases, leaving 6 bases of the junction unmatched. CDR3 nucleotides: TGTGCCAGCAGCTTCACCCGACAGGGGGCTCAAGAGACCCAGTACTTC. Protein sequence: CASSFTRQGAQETQYF.

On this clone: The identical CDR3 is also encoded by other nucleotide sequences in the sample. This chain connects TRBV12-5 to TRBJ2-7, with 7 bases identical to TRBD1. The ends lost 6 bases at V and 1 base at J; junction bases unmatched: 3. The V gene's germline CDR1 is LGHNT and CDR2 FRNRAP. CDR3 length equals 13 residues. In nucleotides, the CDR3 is TGTGCTAGTGGGCTGGGACAGTCCTACGAGCAGTACTTC. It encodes CASGLGQSYEQYF.